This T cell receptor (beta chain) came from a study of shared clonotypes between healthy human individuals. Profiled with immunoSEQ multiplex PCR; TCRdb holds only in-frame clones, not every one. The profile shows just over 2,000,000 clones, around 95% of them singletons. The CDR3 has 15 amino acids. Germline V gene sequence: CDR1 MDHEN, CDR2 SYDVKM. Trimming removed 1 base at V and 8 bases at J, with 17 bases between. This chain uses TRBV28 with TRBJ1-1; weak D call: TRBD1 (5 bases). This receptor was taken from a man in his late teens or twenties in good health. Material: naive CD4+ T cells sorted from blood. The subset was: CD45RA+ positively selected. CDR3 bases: TGTGCCAGCAGTTTATTCCCAGGGCCCCCAAAAGAAGCTTTCTTT. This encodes CASSLFPGPPKEAFF.